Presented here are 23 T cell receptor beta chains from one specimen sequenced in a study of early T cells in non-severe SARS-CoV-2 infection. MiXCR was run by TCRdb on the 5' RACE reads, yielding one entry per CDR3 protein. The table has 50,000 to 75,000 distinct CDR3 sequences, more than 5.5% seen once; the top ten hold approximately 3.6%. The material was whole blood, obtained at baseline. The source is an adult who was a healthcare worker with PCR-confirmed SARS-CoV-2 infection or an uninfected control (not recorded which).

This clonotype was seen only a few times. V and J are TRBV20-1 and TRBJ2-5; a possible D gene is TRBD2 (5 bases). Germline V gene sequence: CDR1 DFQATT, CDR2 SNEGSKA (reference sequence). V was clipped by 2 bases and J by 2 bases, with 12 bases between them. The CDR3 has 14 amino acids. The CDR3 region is CSARLAYLQETQYF. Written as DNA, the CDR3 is TGCAGTGCTAGACTAGCCTACCTACAAGAGACCCAGTACTTC.

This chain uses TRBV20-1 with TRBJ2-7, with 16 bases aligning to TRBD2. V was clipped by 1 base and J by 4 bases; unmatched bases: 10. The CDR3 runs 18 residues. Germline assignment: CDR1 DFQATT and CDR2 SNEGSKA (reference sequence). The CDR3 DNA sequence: TGCAGTGCTAGAGTCCTGGGACTAGCGGGAGGGTCCCAATACGAGCAGTACTTC. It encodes CSARVLGLAGGSQYEQYF.

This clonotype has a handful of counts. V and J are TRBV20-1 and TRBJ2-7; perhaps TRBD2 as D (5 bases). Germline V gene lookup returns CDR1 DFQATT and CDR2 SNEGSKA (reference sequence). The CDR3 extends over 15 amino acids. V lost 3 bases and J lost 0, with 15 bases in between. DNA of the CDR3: TGCAGTGCTAGTGGCGGCGGGCGACACTCCTACGAGCAGTACTTC. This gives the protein CSASGGGRHSYEQYF.

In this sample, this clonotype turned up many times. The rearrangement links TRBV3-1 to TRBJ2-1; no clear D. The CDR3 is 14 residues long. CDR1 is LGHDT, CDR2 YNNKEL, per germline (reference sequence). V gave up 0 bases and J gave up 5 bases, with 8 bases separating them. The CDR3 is CASSQDAWNNEQFF. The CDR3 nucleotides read TGTGCCAGCAGCCAAGACGCCTGGAACAATGAGCAGTTCTTC.

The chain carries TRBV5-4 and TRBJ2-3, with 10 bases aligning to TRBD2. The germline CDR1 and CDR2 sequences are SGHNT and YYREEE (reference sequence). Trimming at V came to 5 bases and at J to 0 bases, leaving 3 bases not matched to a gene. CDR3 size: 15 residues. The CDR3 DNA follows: TGTGCCAGCAGTCTAGCGGGAGCTAGCACAGATACGCAGTATTTT. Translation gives CASSLAGASTDTQYF.

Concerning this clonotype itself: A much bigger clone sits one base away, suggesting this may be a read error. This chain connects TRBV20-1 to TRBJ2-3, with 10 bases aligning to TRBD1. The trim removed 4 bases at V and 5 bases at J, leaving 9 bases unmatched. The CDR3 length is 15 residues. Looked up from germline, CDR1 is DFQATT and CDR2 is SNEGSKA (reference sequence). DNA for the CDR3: TGCAGTGCTACCCAGGGACAGGGGCTCCTAGATACGCAGTATTTT. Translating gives CSATQGQGLLDTQYF.

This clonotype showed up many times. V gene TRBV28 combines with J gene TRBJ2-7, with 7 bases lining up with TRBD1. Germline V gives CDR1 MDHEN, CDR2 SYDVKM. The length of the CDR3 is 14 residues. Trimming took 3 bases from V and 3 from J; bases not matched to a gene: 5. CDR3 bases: TGTGCCAGCAGTTTGAGACAGGGACACTACGAGCAGTACTTC. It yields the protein CASSLRQGHYEQYF.

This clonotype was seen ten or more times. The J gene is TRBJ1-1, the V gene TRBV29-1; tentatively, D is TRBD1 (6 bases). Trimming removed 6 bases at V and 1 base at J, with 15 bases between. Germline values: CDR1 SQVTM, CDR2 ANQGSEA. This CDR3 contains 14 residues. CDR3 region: CSVSGEGGNTEAFF. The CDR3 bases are TGCAGCGTAAGCGGAGAGGGGGGGAACACTGAAGCTTTCTTT.

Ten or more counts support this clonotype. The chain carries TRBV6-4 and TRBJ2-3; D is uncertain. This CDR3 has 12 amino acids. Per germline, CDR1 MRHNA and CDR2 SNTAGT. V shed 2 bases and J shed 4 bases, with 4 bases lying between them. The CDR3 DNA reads TGTGCCAGCAGTGACCCCGCAGATACGCAGTATTTT. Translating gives CASSDPADTQYF.

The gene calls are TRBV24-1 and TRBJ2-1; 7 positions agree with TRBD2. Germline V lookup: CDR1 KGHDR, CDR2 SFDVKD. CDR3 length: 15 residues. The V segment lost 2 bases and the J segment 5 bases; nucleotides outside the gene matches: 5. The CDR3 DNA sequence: TGTGCCACCAGTGATTCTGTACGGGAGGACAATGAGCAGTTCTTC. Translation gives CATSDSVREDNEQFF.

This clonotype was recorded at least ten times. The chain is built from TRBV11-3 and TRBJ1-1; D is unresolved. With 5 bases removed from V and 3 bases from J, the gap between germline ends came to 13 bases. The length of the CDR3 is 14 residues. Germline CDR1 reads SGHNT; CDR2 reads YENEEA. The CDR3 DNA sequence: TGTGCCAGCAGCGAGGCCGGGGTCGACACTGAAGCTTTCTTT. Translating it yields CASSEAGVDTEAFF.

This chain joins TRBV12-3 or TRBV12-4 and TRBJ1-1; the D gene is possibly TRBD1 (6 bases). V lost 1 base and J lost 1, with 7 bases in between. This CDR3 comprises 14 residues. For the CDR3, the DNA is TGTGCCAGCAGTTTAGGGACAGCGAACACTGAAGCTTTCTTT. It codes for CASSLGTANTEAFF.

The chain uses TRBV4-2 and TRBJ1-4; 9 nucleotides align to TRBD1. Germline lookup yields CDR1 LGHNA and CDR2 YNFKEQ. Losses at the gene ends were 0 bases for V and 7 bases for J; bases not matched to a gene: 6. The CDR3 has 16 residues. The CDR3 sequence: CASSQDPTGGREKLFF. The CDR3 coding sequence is TGTGCCAGCAGCCAAGATCCGACAGGGGGTCGTGAAAAACTGTTTTTT.

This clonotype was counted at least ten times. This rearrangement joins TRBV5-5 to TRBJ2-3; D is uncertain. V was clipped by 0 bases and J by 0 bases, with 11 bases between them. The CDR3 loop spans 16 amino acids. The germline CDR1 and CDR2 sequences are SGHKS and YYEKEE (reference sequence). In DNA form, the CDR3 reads TGTGCCAGCAGCTTGGGGACCGTGCCCAGCACAGATACGCAGTATTTT. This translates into CASSLGTVPSTDTQYF. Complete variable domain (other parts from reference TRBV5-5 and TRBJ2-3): DAGVTQSPTHLIKTRGQQVTLRCSPISGHKSVSWYQQVLGQGPQFIFQYYEKEERGRGNFPDRFSARQFPNYSSELNVNALLLGDSALYLCASSLGTVPSTDTQYFGPGTRLTVL.

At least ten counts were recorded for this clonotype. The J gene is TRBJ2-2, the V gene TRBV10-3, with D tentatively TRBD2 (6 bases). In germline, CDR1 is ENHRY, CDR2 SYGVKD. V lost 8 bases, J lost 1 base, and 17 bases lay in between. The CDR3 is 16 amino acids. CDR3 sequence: CAIPTGEAVNTGELFF. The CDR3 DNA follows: TGTGCCATCCCCACGGGGGAGGCCGTGAACACCGGGGAGCTGTTTTTT.

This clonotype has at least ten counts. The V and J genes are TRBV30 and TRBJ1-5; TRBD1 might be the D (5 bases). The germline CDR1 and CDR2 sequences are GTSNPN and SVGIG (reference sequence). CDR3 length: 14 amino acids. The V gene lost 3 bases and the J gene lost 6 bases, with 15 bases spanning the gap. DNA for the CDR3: TGTGCCTGGAGCATACCAGGGCTAAGTCAGCCCCAGCATTTT. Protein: CAWSIPGLSQPQHF.

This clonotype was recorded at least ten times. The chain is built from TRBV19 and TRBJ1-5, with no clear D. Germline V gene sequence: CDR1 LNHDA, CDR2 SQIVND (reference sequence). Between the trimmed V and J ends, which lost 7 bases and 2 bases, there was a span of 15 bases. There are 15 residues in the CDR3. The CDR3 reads CASKVAVVGNQPQHF. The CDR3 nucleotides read TGTGCCAGTAAGGTGGCCGTTGTCGGCAATCAGCCCCAGCATTTT.

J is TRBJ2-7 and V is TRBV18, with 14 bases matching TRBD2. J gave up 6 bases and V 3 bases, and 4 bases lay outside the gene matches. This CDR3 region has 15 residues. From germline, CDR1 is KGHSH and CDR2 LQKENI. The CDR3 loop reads CASSPAGTSGSEQYF. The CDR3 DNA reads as TGTGCCAGCTCACCCGCGGGGACTAGCGGGAGCGAGCAGTACTTC. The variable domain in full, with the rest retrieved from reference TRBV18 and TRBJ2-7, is NAGVMQNPRHLVRRRGQEARLRCSPMKGHSHVYWYRQLPEEGLKFMVYLQKENIIDESGMPKERFSAEFPKEGPSILRIQQVVRGDSAAYFCASSPAGTSGSEQYFGPGTRLTVT.

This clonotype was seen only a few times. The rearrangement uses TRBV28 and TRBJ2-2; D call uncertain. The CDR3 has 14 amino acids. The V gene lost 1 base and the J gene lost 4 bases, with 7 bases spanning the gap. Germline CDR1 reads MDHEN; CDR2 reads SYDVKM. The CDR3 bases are TGTGCCAGCAGTTTATCAGGTGGCACCGGGGAGCTGTTTTTT. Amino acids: CASSLSGGTGELFF.

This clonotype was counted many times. As DNA, the CDR3 is TGTGCCAGCAGCTTAGCCGTAGACAATGAGCAGTTCTTC. It encodes CASSLAVDNEQFF. The chain recombines TRBV7-7 with TRBJ2-1; the D is unclear. The CDR3 sequence is 13 residues long. V was trimmed by 0 bases and J by 5 bases, leaving 5 bases between them. Germline V CDR1 and CDR2: SSHAT, FNYEAQ (reference sequence).

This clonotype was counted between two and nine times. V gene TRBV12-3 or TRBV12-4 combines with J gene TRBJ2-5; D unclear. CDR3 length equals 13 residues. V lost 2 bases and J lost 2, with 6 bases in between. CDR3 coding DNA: TGTGCCAGCAGTTTACACTCTCAAGAGACCCAGTACTTC. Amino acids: CASSLHSQETQYF.

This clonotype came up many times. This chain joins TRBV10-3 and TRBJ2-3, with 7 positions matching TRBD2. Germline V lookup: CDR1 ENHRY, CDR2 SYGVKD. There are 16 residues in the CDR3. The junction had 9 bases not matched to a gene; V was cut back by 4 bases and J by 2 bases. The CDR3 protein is CAISGTLASATDTQYF. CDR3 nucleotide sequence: TGTGCCATCAGTGGCACACTAGCGTCAGCCACAGATACGCAGTATTTT.

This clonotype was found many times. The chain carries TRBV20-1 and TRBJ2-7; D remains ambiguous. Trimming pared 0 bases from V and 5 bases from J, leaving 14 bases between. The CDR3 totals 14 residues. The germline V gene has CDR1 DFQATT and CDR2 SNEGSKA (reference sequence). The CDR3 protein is CSARESAMPNEQYF. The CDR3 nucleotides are TGCAGTGCTAGAGAATCGGCGATGCCTAACGAGCAGTACTTC.